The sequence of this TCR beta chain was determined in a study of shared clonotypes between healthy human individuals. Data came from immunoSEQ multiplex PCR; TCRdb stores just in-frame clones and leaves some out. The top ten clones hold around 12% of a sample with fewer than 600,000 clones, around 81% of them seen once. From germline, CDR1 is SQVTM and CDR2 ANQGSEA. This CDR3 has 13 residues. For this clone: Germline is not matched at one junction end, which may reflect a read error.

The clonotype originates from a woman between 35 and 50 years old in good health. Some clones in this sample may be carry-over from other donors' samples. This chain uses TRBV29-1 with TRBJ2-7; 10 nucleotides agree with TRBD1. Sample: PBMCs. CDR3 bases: TGCAGCGTGGAAGACAGGGGGCTGGGGGAGCAGTACTTC. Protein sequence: CSVEDRGLGEQYF.